These 15 T cell receptor beta chains came from one sample sequenced in a study of neurological immune-mediated disorders. TCRdb reanalysed the 5' RACE reads using MiXCR and keeps one entry per CDR3 protein. The sample holds roughly 120,000 distinct CDR3 sequences; about 3.2% are singletons and the top ten take around 1.4%. The sample consisted of PBMCs. These receptors all stem from a woman under 40 with multiple sclerosis.

This clonotype was seen at least ten times. CDR3: CASSLDTGGRQPQHF. Written as DNA, the CDR3 is TGTGCCAGCAGCTTGGACACAGGGGGTAGGCAGCCCCAGCATTTT. The chain combines TRBV7-6 with TRBJ1-5, with 8 bases aligning to TRBD1. The CDR3 is 15 amino acids. Germline lookup yields CDR1 SGHVS and CDR2 FNYEAQ. Germline trimming cut 3 bases from V and 7 bases from J; bases unmatched to any gene: 8.

Many counts were recorded for this clonotype. This chain links TRBV4-1 with TRBJ2-2; the match to TRBD1 covers 7 bases. V shed 4 bases, J shed 6 bases, and the junction held 14 bases outside the gene matches. CDR3 length: 17 residues. CDR1 MGHRA and CDR2 YSYEKL come from the germline V gene. Written as DNA, the CDR3 is TGCGCCAGCAGCCGGTCCACGACAGGGTGGGAAGCCGGGGAGCTGTTTTTT. Residues: CASSRSTTGWEAGELFF.

At least ten counts were recorded for this clonotype. The chain couples TRBV12-3 or TRBV12-4 to TRBJ2-7; no definite D call. The CDR3 covers 12 residues. The V end lost 6 bases, the J end lost 6 bases, and 12 bases lay between the germline ends. The DNA of the CDR3 is TGTGCCAGCAGCCCACCAGAGGTCGAGCAGTACTTC. Translating gives CASSPPEVEQYF.

This clonotype was picked up a small number of times. The chain uses TRBV29-1 and TRBJ1-1; 7 bases map to TRBD1. Germline V gene sequence: CDR1 SQVTM, CDR2 ANQGSEA. The V gene end was trimmed by 7 bases and the J gene end by 0 bases; junction bases not matched to a gene: 11. The CDR3 spans 15 residues. CDR3 bases: TGCAGCGCAGAGAGGGGGCAAGCGGTGAACACTGAAGCTTTCTTT. As protein: CSAERGQAVNTEAFF.

This clonotype was seen only a few times. V gene TRBV10-3 combines with J gene TRBJ2-5; D unresolved. The V end lost 3 bases, the J end lost 4 bases, and 3 bases lay between the germline ends. This CDR3 region has 11 residues. Germline lookup yields CDR1 ENHRY and CDR2 SYGVKD. The CDR3 DNA is TGTGCCATCAGTGAAGGAGAGACCCAGTACTTC. Protein product: CAISEGETQYF.

This clonotype occurred many times. The chain has TRBV6-2 or TRBV6-3 and TRBJ2-7, with a weak D call TRBD1 (5 bases). The germline V gene encodes CDR1 MNHEY and CDR2 SVGEGT. V dropped 1 base and J dropped 2 bases, with 12 bases sitting between them. The CDR3 runs 15 residues. CDR3 protein: CASSYYDSDPYEQYF. The CDR3 DNA reads as TGTGCCAGCAGTTACTACGACAGCGATCCCTACGAGCAGTACTTC.

There are many counts of this clonotype. The chain carries TRBV24-1 and TRBJ2-1, with D possibly matching TRBD2 (6 bases). The CDR3 sequence is 18 residues long. The germline V and J ends were trimmed by 3 bases and 9 bases, with 26 bases remaining between them. The germline V gene has CDR1 KGHDR and CDR2 SFDVKD. Here the CDR3 reads CATSDIGLGTSPVPEQFF. The CDR3 DNA follows: TGTGCCACCAGTGATATAGGCCTCGGGACTTCCCCGGTCCCTGAGCAGTTCTTC.

In its sample, this clonotype was seen many times. The V and J genes are TRBV7-2 and TRBJ2-5; D remains ambiguous. The germline V gene encodes CDR1 SGHTA and CDR2 FQGNSA. The V end was cut by 1 base, the J end by 1 base, with 7 bases between. This CDR3 comprises 14 residues. This CDR3 reads CASSLVLPQETQYF. CDR3 in DNA: TGTGCCAGCAGCTTAGTATTACCCCAAGAGACCCAGTACTTC.

This clonotype occurred many times. The chain carries TRBV20-1 and TRBJ2-1; TRBD2 aligns across 10 bases. Per the germline V gene, CDR1 is DFQATT and CDR2 is SNEGSKA (reference sequence). The CDR3 is 17 amino acids. The junction had 9 bases not matched to a gene; V was cut back by 0 bases and J by 4 bases. This CDR3 is CSARDSASGGSYNEQFF. The CDR3 coding sequence is TGCAGTGCTAGAGATTCGGCTAGCGGGGGATCTTACAATGAGCAGTTCTTC.

In this sample, this clonotype turned up many times. CDR3 sequence (DNA): TGTGCCAGCAGCGAAACAGGTGACGAGACCCAGTACTTC. Protein product: CASSETGDETQYF. This chain joins TRBV5-6 and TRBJ2-5, with TRBD1 as a possible D gene (5 bases). Looked up from germline, CDR1 is SGHDT and CDR2 is YYEEEE. The CDR3 consists of 13 residues. Trimming shortened V by 4 bases and J by 5 bases, and 12 bases separated the two germline ends. Looking up the rest from reference TRBV5-6 and TRBJ2-5 gives the full variable domain: DAGVTQSPTHLIKTRGQQVTLRCSPKSGHDTVSWYQQALGQGPQFIFQYYEEEERQRGNFPDRFSGHQFPNYSSELNVNALLLGDSALYLCASSETGDETQYFGPGTRLLVL.

This clonotype appeared many times. The J gene is TRBJ1-5, the V gene TRBV6-2 or TRBV6-3; perhaps TRBD1 as D (5 bases). V lost 4 bases, J lost 6 bases, and 16 bases lay in between. The germline V gene encodes CDR1 MNHEY and CDR2 SVGEGT. The CDR3 covers 15 residues. The CDR3 protein is CASSFADGAGQPQHF. As DNA, the CDR3 is TGTGCCAGCAGTTTTGCGGACGGGGCGGGTCAGCCCCAGCATTTT.

This clonotype occurred many times. This chain connects TRBV7-9 to TRBJ1-1; D remains ambiguous. V was cut by 1 base and J by 1 base, with 7 bases left in between. The CDR3 sequence is 14 residues long. Germline CDR1 SEHNR, CDR2 FQNEAQ (reference sequence). This CDR3 reads CASSLESSNTEAFF. CDR3 nucleotide sequence: TGTGCCAGCAGCTTAGAATCCTCGAACACTGAAGCTTTCTTT.

This clonotype was counted only a few times. J is TRBJ1-5 and V is TRBV24-1; no clear D. The CDR3 contains 14 residues. Germline CDR1 KGHDR, CDR2 SFDVKD. Trimming pared 3 bases from V and 6 bases from J, leaving 11 bases between. DNA of the CDR3: TGTGCCACCAGTGATCGGCAGAGCGGTCAGCCCCAGCATTTT. Translation gives CATSDRQSGQPQHF.

At least ten counts were recorded for this clonotype. The rearrangement uses TRBV20-1 and TRBJ2-3, with D perhaps assigned TRBD1 or TRBD2 (5 bases each). The CDR3 runs 13 residues. Trimming removed 2 bases from V and 3 bases from J, with 9 bases in between. CDR1 DFQATT and CDR2 SNEGSKA come from the germline V gene (reference sequence). Here the CDR3 reads CSARRDGTDTQYF. The CDR3 nucleotides are TGCAGTGCTAGAAGGGACGGGACAGATACGCAGTATTTT.

This clonotype was observed many times. The CDR3 reads CASSVDPLGGVRTEAFF. The CDR3 region has the DNA TGTGCCAGCAGCGTAGATCCGCTCGGAGGGGTGAGAACTGAAGCTTTCTTT. V and J are TRBV9 and TRBJ1-1, with a possible D match to TRBD1 (5 bases). Looked up from germline, CDR1 is SGDLS and CDR2 is YYNGEE. The CDR3 sequence is 17 residues long. Trimming took 0 bases from V and 5 from J, leaving 20 bases between them.